This T cell receptor (beta chain) was documented in a study of T cell responses to AZD1222 COVID-19 vaccine. This clone is a singleton in its sample. Its antigen is undetermined. Regarding the study as a whole: Just five to seven people given AZD1222 tested seropositive at baseline. Females outnumbered males among donors, who were mostly white British; clonal diversity was possibly underestimated. Only after the peak T cell response were repertoires sampled. The reported proportion of spike-specific TCRs targeting unmutated variant regions was nearly half.

Sequencing used immunoSEQ multiplex PCR; TCRdb keeps in-frame clones, though not all of them. Of roughly 110,000 clones listed, roughly 87% are singletons. The ends were cut back, 4 bases at V and 7 bases at J, with 8 bases in the middle. The CDR3 consists of 13 residues. This receptor was taken from an adult who received the AZD1222 COVID-19 vaccine. The chain joins TRBV12-3 or TRBV12-4 to TRBJ1-6; no definite D call. Sequenced material: peripheral blood, taken 28 days after the second AZD1222 dose. CDR3 residues: CASSYGRNSPLHF. In DNA form, the CDR3 reads TGTGCCAGCAGTTACGGCCGGAATTCACCCCTCCACTTT.